A selection of T cell receptor beta chains follows, all from one sample in a study of OX40 agonist ivuxolimab in advanced cancers. Repertoires were generated with immunoSEQ multiplex PCR, while TCRdb's copy carries only in-frame clones and drops some. The sample carries roughly 32,000 clones, around 90% recorded once. Sequenced here: CD4+ or CD8+ T cells sorted from blood, sampled in a trial of the OX40 agonist ivuxolimab. The source of these receptors is an adult with an advanced solid tumor such as melanoma, head and neck, liver or kidney cancer. CDR3s leave out the opening cysteine and the closing phenylalanine or tryptophan. Fields, in order: V gene, clone size, J gene, CDR3 protein. For some rows the clone size is stated as once, few or many, or as a class when expanded; others skip it.

TRBV29-1	NA	TRBJ2-5	SVEGTGQETQY
TRBV6-5	NA	TRBJ1-3	ASSYEMTGTGNTIY
TRBV9	NA	TRBJ2-3	ASSLGWGTDTQY
TRBV6-1	NA	TRBJ2-1	ASSEQFQGGLSNEQF
TRBV5-5	once	TRBJ2-2	ASSLGLAGITGELF
TRBV2	once	TRBJ1-5	ASTLGGDQPQH
TRBV12-5	NA	TRBJ2-5	ASGRTGSQETQY
TRBV18	NA	TRBJ2-2	ASSPTRELF
TRBV6-6	once	TRBJ2-1	ASSYRDSYNEQF
TRBV5-1	NA	TRBJ2-1	ASRTSGDHNEQF
TRBV29-1	NA	TRBJ2-2	SVDRANTGELF
TRBV15	NA	TRBJ2-5	ATSRETPGLAGGGETQY
TRBV27	NA	TRBJ2-7	ASSTSQNSYEQY
TRBV19	NA	TRBJ2-6	ASSMGSSGANVLT
TRBV27	once	TRBJ1-2	ASSLIYGYT
TRBV7-9	NA	TRBJ2-5	ASSAGPGVFASPQY
TRBV2	NA	TRBJ1-5	ASSLDRLNSNQPQH
TRBV14	NA	TRBJ2-1	ASSLGSGGPYNEQF
TRBV18	few	TRBJ1-1	ASSPDWRNTEAF
TRBV6-6	once	TRBJ2-5	ASSRLYQETQY
TRBV18	NA	TRBJ2-7	ASSPGGPGWMVENEQY
TRBV7-2	NA	TRBJ2-1	ASSLDSGSHNEQF
TRBV4-1	NA	TRBJ2-6	ASSQTWVQGANVLT
TRBV9	NA	TRBJ2-6	ASSPGGRSGANVLT
TRBV7-8	NA	TRBJ2-7	ASSLGQIPYEQY
TRBV19	once	TRBJ1-5	ASSIGPRQWNILEQPQH
TRBV13	once	TRBJ2-7	ASSLGAHYEQY
TRBV10-3	NA	TRBJ2-7	AISTDHGLGEQY
TRBV18	NA	TRBJ1-5	ASSPGGQPQH
TRBV29-1	NA	TRBJ2-4	SVEAPGGGIQY
TRBV19	once	TRBJ1-1	ASSITRTGGSRVPEAF
TRBV28	NA	TRBJ1-4	ASSSSGQEENEKLF
TRBV5-6	NA	TRBJ2-3	ASSLVGFGQGTDTQY
TRBV5-1	NA	TRBJ1-2	ASSSGQGDNGYT
TRBV5-1	NA	TRBJ1-2	ASSSEGQGAHGYT
TRBV2	NA	TRBJ2-3	ASSGAATDTQY
TRBV7-9	NA	TRBJ2-7	ASSPGMGEQY